This T cell receptor (beta chain) was found in a study of vaccination and CD4 T cells after COVID-19. Across the study: The convalescents, six males and four females, included two who were Hispanic. Investigators stimulated cells with overlapping spike peptides drawn from SARS-CoV-2, HCoV-NL63, HCoV-OC43 and HCoV-229E.

Regarding treatment: 10-day PBMC culture with coronavirus spike peptide pools or control peptides (ViraFEST assay). J was trimmed by 5 bases and V by 6 bases; bases with no gene match: 7. Per germline, CDR1 MNHNS and CDR2 SASEGT. The CDR3 spans 14 residues. Study observations and caveats: Spike mono-reactivity marked 304 of 307 vaccine-specific clones in convalescent patients.

In regard to this clonotype: Its antigen is as yet unknown.

The Oncomine TCR Beta short-read assay sequenced DNA from cultured CD4+ T cells. TCRdb ran MiXCR on the PCR reads and lists one entry per CDR3 protein. The repertoire holds 3,500 to 4,500 distinct CDR3 sequences, roughly 19% seen once, with around 21% in the top ten. The chain has TRBV6-1 and TRBJ2-3, with 8 bases identical to TRBD2. The sequenced sample was CD4+ T cells from blood, cultured in vitro. The TCR comes from a human donor who had recovered from COVID-19. CDR3 in DNA: TGTGCCAGCAGCCTCGGGGGGGCCAAAGATACGCAGTATTTT. Its translation is CASSLGGAKDTQYF.